The next 3 T cell receptor beta chains were all read from a single sample in a study of neurological immune-mediated disorders. In TCRdb, the 5' RACE reads were re-called with MiXCR into one record per CDR3 protein. The sample lists tens of thousands of distinct CDR3 sequences, about 4% occurring once. Sequences were obtained from CD4+ T cells from blood. The receptors here all came from a woman between 40 and 55 years old in good health.

This clonotype appeared many times. The chain uses TRBV5-1 and TRBJ1-2; weak D call: TRBD1 (5 bases). This CDR3 is 13 amino acids long. Deletions cut 0 bases from V and 6 bases from J, with 9 bases between. Germline-derived CDR1 and CDR2 are SGHRS and YFSETQ. The CDR3 protein is CASSLAGADGYTF. The CDR3 coding sequence is TGCGCCAGCAGCTTGGCCGGGGCGGATGGCTACACCTTC.

This clonotype was detected many times. The chain joins TRBV5-1 to TRBJ1-5; D call uncertain. CDR1 and CDR2 from the germline V gene are SGHRS and YFSETQ. The ends were cut back, 0 bases at V and 2 bases at J, with 9 bases in the middle. This CDR3 region has 15 residues. In DNA, the CDR3 is TGCGCCAGCAGCTTGGAGGCAGCGGGCAATCAGCCCCAGCATTTT. Its protein product is CASSLEAAGNQPQHF.

This clonotype showed up many times. V is TRBV20-1 and J is TRBJ1-4; D is unresolved. CDR1 and CDR2 from the germline V gene are DFQATT and SNEGSKA (reference sequence). The CDR3 spans 12 residues. The ends were cut back, 3 bases at V and 3 bases at J, with 5 bases in the middle. CDR3 sequence reads: CSARRANEKLFF. CDR3 coding DNA: TGCAGTGCTAGGAGGGCTAATGAAAAACTGTTTTTT.